The clone carrying this TCR beta chain was counted a few times. These data come from a study of regulatory T cells in long-lasting Graves disease. Study as a whole: Antithyroid drugs had been taken by newly diagnosed Graves' patients for under 3 months.

CDR1 SGHAT and CDR2 FQNNGV come from the germline V gene. CDR3 size: 13 residues. The V and J ends lost 5 bases and 7 bases, in that order; junction bases with no gene match: 6. Stated time point: newly diagnosed GD, antithyroid drugs for less than 3 months. RNA extracted from PBMCs served as the sequencing template. Both iRepertoire HTBI primers and Arm-PCR of CDR3 regions were used to build the TCR beta libraries. MiXCR, applied by TCRdb to the multiplex PCR reads, yields one record per CDR3 protein. In the table there are approximately 250,000 distinct CDR3 sequences, approximately 16% of which are singletons.

The TCR sequence derives from a female donor with Graves disease. The sample here was peripheral blood mononuclear cells (PBMCs), taken at new diagnosis, from a patient treated with antithyroid drugs. The genes are TRBV11-2 and TRBJ1-2; 8 bases line up with TRBD1. CDR3 sequence: CASSQTGVSGYTF. DNA for the CDR3: TGTGCCAGCAGCCAGACAGGGGTGTCTGGCTACACCTTC. Drawing the rest from reference TRBV11-2 and TRBJ1-2, the complete variable domain is EAGVAQSPRYKIIEKRQSVAFWCNPISGHATLYWYQQILGQGPKLLIQFQNNGVVDDSQLPKDRFSAERLKGVDSTLKIQPAKLEDSAVYLCASSQTGVSGYTFGSGTRLTVV.